One and the same sample provided the 29 T cell receptor beta chains below, sequenced in a study of blood T cell repertoires in COVID-19. Using immunoSEQ multiplex PCR, the repertoire was profiled, and TCRdb retains in-frame clones only, with some absent. The data contain roughly 55,000 clones, around 80% of them singletons. The sequenced material came from peripheral blood. These receptors originate from a human donor with active or convalescent COVID-19. The donor label of this sample is uncertain.

The chain has TRBV6-4 and TRBJ1-4; maybe TRBD1 (5 bases). The CDR3 consists of 15 residues. Germline lookup yields CDR1 MRHNA and CDR2 SNTAGT. V lost 6 bases and J lost 4, with 15 bases in between. The CDR3 coding sequence is TGTGCCAGCAGGCTTCAGGGAAGGAATAATGAAAAACTGTTTTTT. This sequence encodes CASRLQGRNNEKLFF.

The rearrangement uses TRBV2 and TRBJ1-4, with 8 bases lining up with TRBD1. Germline loops: CDR1 SNHLY, CDR2 FYNNEI. V lost 6 bases and J lost 7; bases outside the gene matches: 7. This CDR3 is built from 14 residues. The CDR3 here is CASRGTGEIEKLFF. For the CDR3, the DNA is TGTGCCAGCAGAGGGACAGGCGAAATTGAAAAACTGTTTTTT.

On this clone: Its ends do not fully match the called genes, so a read error is possible. The chain has TRBV7-7 and TRBJ2-1; 10 bases align to TRBD2. This CDR3 has 16 residues. The germline CDR1 and CDR2 sequences are SSHAT and FNYEAQ (reference sequence). The CDR3 loop reads CASSPIGLAADNEQFF. CDR3 coding DNA: TGTGCTAGCAGCCCAATCGGACTAGCGGCAGACAATGAGCAGTTCTTC.

This clone was seen only once. The chain joins TRBV5-6 to TRBJ1-3, with D possibly matching TRBD1 (5 bases). Germline-derived CDR1 and CDR2 are SGHDT and YYEEEE. The CDR3 covers 13 residues. V lost 0 bases and J 4 bases, leaving 5 bases between the germline ends. CDR3 nucleotide sequence: TGTGCCAGCAGCTTGGGACAGGGAAACACCATATATTTT. It translates to CASSLGQGNTIYF.

The V call is TRBV9, the J call TRBJ2-1; 8 bases are shared with TRBD2. Trimming took 0 bases from V and 0 from J; bases not matched to a gene: 11. CDR3 length: 19 residues. Germline V gives CDR1 SGDLS, CDR2 YYNGEE. CDR3 region: CASSVEMFRGGTSYNEQFF. CDR3 DNA sequence: TGTGCCAGCAGCGTAGAAATGTTCCGGGGGGGCACCTCCTACAATGAGCAGTTCTTC.

This clone has ten or more counts. The gene calls are TRBV12-3 or TRBV12-4 and TRBJ2-7, with D maybe TRBD2 (5 bases). Trimming pared 8 bases from V and 3 bases from J, leaving 14 bases between. The CDR3 consists of 13 residues. The CDR3 sequence: CASAGESRYEQYF. The DNA for the CDR3 is TGTGCCAGCGCCGGGGAGTCTCGCTACGAGCAGTACTTC.

This clone was picked up one time. The chain links TRBV2 to TRBJ2-7; 10 bases agree with TRBD2. V was clipped by 3 bases and J by 5 bases; unmatched bases: 10. The CDR3 spans 16 residues. The germline gives CDR1 SNHLY, CDR2 FYNNEI. This chain's CDR3 is CASSDGWEREGNEQYF. The DNA of the CDR3 is TGTGCCAGCAGTGACGGTTGGGAGCGGGAGGGCAACGAGCAGTACTTC.

This chain connects TRBV29-1 to TRBJ1-1, with D hard to call. CDR3 length: 12 amino acids. Trimming pared 5 bases from V and 1 base from J, leaving 8 bases between. Germline-derived CDR1 and CDR2 are SQVTM and ANQGSEA. The CDR3 region is CSVWESNTEAFF. The CDR3 DNA is TGCAGCGTTTGGGAGTCGAACACTGAAGCTTTCTTT.

The rearrangement uses TRBV19 and TRBJ2-1, with D perhaps TRBD2 (6 bases). This CDR3 is built from 15 residues. The germline V and J ends were trimmed by 3 bases and 2 bases, with 11 bases remaining between them. Germline V gene lookup returns CDR1 LNHDA and CDR2 SQIVND (reference sequence). CDR3 DNA: TGTGCCAGTAGTATCTCCGGGAGCGCCTACAATGAGCAGTTCTTC. Translated: CASSISGSAYNEQFF.

The chain recombines TRBV5-4 with TRBJ2-1, with a possible D match to TRBD1 (6 bases). Germline CDR1 is SGHNT and CDR2 is YYREEE (reference sequence). Trimming removed 1 base from V and 4 bases from J, with 12 bases in between. This CDR3 has 15 amino acids. In nucleotides, the CDR3 is TGTGCCAGCAGCTTGAAAGGGGGATATTACAATGAGCAGTTCTTC. Amino acids: CASSLKGGYYNEQFF.

V gene TRBV24-1 combines with J gene TRBJ1-6; TRBD1 matches 8 bases. Germline V gene data show CDR1 as KGHDR and CDR2 as SFDVKD. The CDR3 spans 14 residues. Trimming at V came to 3 bases and at J to 9 bases, leaving 3 bases not matched to a gene. The CDR3 DNA reads as TGTGCCACCAGTGATGGACAGGGTGCTTCACCCCTCCACTTT. This translates into CATSDGQGASPLHF.

This clone has a handful of counts. The V gene is TRBV19, the J gene TRBJ1-4; 7 bases are a match to TRBD1. The CDR3 totals 15 residues. The germline V gene has CDR1 LNHDA and CDR2 SQIVND (reference sequence). V trimming: 4 bases; J trimming: 7 bases; junction bases outside the gene matches: 9. The CDR3 bases are TGTGCCAGTAGTAGCACAGGGGTTTCGATTGAAAAACTGTTTTTT. Its translation is CASSSTGVSIEKLFF.

This rearrangement joins TRBV28 to TRBJ1-6, with a possible D match to TRBD1 (5 bases). The CDR3 length is 14 residues. CDR1 and CDR2 from the germline V gene are MDHEN and SYDVKM. Trimming shortened V by 5 bases and J by 5 bases, and 10 bases separated the two germline ends. CDR3 nucleotide sequence: TGTGCCAGCAGTCCGGGGGTCCATAATTCACCCCTCCACTTT. This translates into CASSPGVHNSPLHF.

This clone was seen just once. This chain links TRBV2 with TRBJ2-5; 12 nucleotides line up with TRBD2. From germline, CDR1 is SNHLY and CDR2 FYNNEI. V shed 6 bases and J 4 bases; nucleotides not matched to a gene: 6. This CDR3 contains 15 residues. The CDR3 nucleotides are TGTGCCAGCAGGTCCGGGACTAGCGGGTTAGAGACCCAGTACTTC. This codes for CASRSGTSGLETQYF. Based on the CDR3 plus reference TRBV2 and TRBJ2-5, the full variable domain is EPEVTQTPSHQVTQMGQEVILRCVPISNHLYFYWYRQILGQKVEFLVSFYNNEISEKSEIFDDQFSVERPDGSNFTLKIRSTKLEDSAMYFCASRSGTSGLETQYFGPGTRLLVL.

V gene TRBV28 combines with J gene TRBJ2-7; the D is unclear. This CDR3 is built from 12 residues. Trimming removed 5 bases from V and 7 bases from J, with 12 bases in between. Germline CDR1 reads MDHEN; CDR2 reads SYDVKM. The DNA of the CDR3 is TGTGCCAGCAGTCTCCCACCTCTAGAGCAGTACTTC. It codes for CASSLPPLEQYF.

The chain employs TRBV9 and TRBJ1-4; D is unclear. V was pared by 4 bases and J by 4 bases, with 14 bases between. Per germline, CDR1 SGDLS and CDR2 YYNGEE. The CDR3 is 15 amino acids. CDR3 bases: TGTGCCAGCAGCTTCAGTCCGATGATTAATGAAAAACTGTTTTTT. Its protein is CASSFSPMINEKLFF.

The gene calls are TRBV6-6 and TRBJ1-1, with 9 bases fitting TRBD1. Germline V gene data show CDR1 as MNHNY and CDR2 as SVGAGI (reference sequence). The junction had 5 bases not matched to a gene; V was cut back by 2 bases and J by 1 base. The CDR3 is 16 residues long. CDR3 residues: CASSYPQGAWNTEAFF. Here the CDR3 DNA reads TGTGCCAGCAGTTACCCACAGGGGGCATGGAACACTGAAGCTTTCTTT.

This chain links TRBV28 with TRBJ2-6; TRBD1 is a possible D gene (6 bases). V dropped 4 bases and J dropped 1 base, with 8 bases sitting between them. Germline CDR1 MDHEN, CDR2 SYDVKM. This CDR3 region has 15 residues. Here the CDR3 reads CASSSTGSGANVLTF. The CDR3 region has the DNA TGTGCCAGCAGTTCTACAGGGTCTGGGGCCAACGTCCTGACTTTC.

The chain combines TRBV2 with TRBJ2-5, with 9 positions matching TRBD2. V was clipped by 6 bases and J by 4 bases; unmatched bases: 6. Germline V gene sequence: CDR1 SNHLY, CDR2 FYNNEI. The CDR3 has 14 residues. DNA of the CDR3: TGTGCCAGCAGCCTCAGACTAGCGGTAGAGACCCAGTACTTC. Translating gives CASSLRLAVETQYF.

This sequence joins TRBV5-5 and TRBJ2-7; 7 bases agree with TRBD2. Losses at the gene ends were 0 bases for V and 6 bases for J; bases not matched to a gene: 9. CDR1 is SGHKS and CDR2 is YYEKEE in the germline V gene (reference sequence). This CDR3 region has 15 residues. The CDR3 DNA sequence: TGTGCCAGCAGCTTGGAAAGGGGCGGGAGAAGCGAGCAGTACTTC. Its protein product is CASSLERGGRSEQYF. The complete variable domain, with remaining parts taken from reference TRBV5-5 and TRBJ2-7, reads DAGVTQSPTHLIKTRGQQVTLRCSPISGHKSVSWYQQVLGQGPQFIFQYYEKEERGRGNFPDRFSARQFPNYSSELNVNALLLGDSALYLCASSLERGGRSEQYFGPGTRLTVT.

The rearrangement links TRBV11-2 to TRBJ2-3, with 11 bases aligning to TRBD1. The CDR3 length is 14 residues. J lost 14 bases, V lost 5 bases, and 12 bases had no gene match. The germline V gene has CDR1 SGHAT and CDR2 FQNNGV. This CDR3 is CASSPRTGGEVVYF. Here the CDR3 DNA reads TGTGCCAGCAGCCCCCGGACAGGGGGCGAGGTGGTGTATTTT.

The chain links TRBV30 to TRBJ1-4, with D maybe TRBD1 (6 bases). The CDR3 is 15 amino acids. Looked up from germline, CDR1 is GTSNPN and CDR2 is SVGIG (reference sequence). The germline V and J ends were trimmed by 5 bases and 3 bases, with 16 bases remaining between them. This chain's CDR3 is CAWRSQGKANEKLFF. The CDR3, as DNA: TGTGCCTGGCGATCCCAGGGGAAGGCTAATGAAAAACTGTTTTTT.

The chain joins TRBV7-2 to TRBJ2-4, with unresolved D. Germline V gene sequence: CDR1 SGHTA, CDR2 FQGNSA. This CDR3 has 15 residues. Between the trimmed V and J ends, which lost 5 bases and 1 base, there was a span of 12 bases. The CDR3 nucleotides read TGTGCCAGCAGCCCGAGTAACGGGGCCAAAAACATTCAGTACTTC. Translated: CASSPSNGAKNIQYF.

The chain couples TRBV6-5 to TRBJ2-2; unclear D gene. Germline V CDR1 and CDR2: MNHEY, SVGAGI. Trimming cost V 2 bases and J 7 bases, with 14 bases left between them. CDR3 length: 15 residues. CDR3 residues: CASSYMGAPSGELFF. In DNA form, the CDR3 reads TGTGCCAGCAGTTACATGGGCGCACCAAGCGGGGAGCTGTTTTTT.

The chain joins TRBV5-6 to TRBJ2-7; 11 bases are shared with TRBD2. The CDR3 loop spans 17 amino acids. J lost 3 bases, V lost 0 bases, and 8 bases had no gene match. Germline V gene sequence: CDR1 SGHDT, CDR2 YYEEEE. The CDR3 bases are TGTGCCAGCAGCTTGGGTCTTACTAGCGGGGGTATCTACGAGCAGTACTTC. This sequence encodes CASSLGLTSGGIYEQYF.

The chain joins TRBV6-2 or TRBV6-3 to TRBJ2-4; 7 bases are a match to TRBD1. CDR3 size: 16 residues. Germline assignment: CDR1 MNHEY and CDR2 SVGEGT. With V trimmed by 2 bases and J by 1 base, 5 bases remained unmatched. The CDR3 DNA reads TGTGCCAGCAGTTACCCCCTCAGGGGGGCCAAAAACATTCAGTACTTC. This codes for CASSYPLRGAKNIQYF.

The chain links TRBV5-1 to TRBJ1-3; the D is unclear. CDR1 and CDR2 from the germline V gene are SGHRS and YFSETQ. There are 15 residues in the CDR3. The ends were cut back, 0 bases at V and 4 bases at J, with 11 bases in the middle. The CDR3 nucleotides read TGCGCCAGCAGCTTGGATTCGGGTAACGGAAACACCATATATTTT. As protein: CASSLDSGNGNTIYF.

The chain couples TRBV10-3 to TRBJ2-5; 10 bases are shared with TRBD1. There are 14 residues in the CDR3. The junction had 3 bases not matched to a gene; V was cut back by 4 bases and J by 4 bases. CDR1 and CDR2 (germline): ENHRY, SYGVKD. The CDR3 reads CAISGGTGVETQYF. DNA of the CDR3: TGTGCCATCAGTGGTGGGACAGGGGTAGAGACCCAGTACTTC.

This chain connects TRBV18 to TRBJ2-3, with TRBD1 as a possible D gene (5 bases). Trimming pared 6 bases from V and 1 base from J, leaving 20 bases between. This CDR3 has 17 residues. Looked up from germline, CDR1 is KGHSH and CDR2 is LQKENI. CDR3 DNA: TGTGCCAGCTCGCCGCAGGGCCGCATCGGTGGCACAGATACGCAGTATTTT. Its protein product is CASSPQGRIGGTDTQYF.